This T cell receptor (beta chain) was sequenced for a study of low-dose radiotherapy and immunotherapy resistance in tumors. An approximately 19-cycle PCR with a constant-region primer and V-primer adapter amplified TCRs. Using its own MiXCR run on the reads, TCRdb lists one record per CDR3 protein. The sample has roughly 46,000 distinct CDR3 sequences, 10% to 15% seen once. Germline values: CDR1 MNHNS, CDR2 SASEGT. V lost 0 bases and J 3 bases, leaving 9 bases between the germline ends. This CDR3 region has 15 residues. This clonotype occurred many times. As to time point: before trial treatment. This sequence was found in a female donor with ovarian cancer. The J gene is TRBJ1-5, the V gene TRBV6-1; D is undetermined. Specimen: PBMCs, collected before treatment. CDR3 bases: TGTGCCAGCAGTGAAGCGCTGGGGTTCAATCAGCCCCAGCATTTT. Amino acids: CASSEALGFNQPQHF.